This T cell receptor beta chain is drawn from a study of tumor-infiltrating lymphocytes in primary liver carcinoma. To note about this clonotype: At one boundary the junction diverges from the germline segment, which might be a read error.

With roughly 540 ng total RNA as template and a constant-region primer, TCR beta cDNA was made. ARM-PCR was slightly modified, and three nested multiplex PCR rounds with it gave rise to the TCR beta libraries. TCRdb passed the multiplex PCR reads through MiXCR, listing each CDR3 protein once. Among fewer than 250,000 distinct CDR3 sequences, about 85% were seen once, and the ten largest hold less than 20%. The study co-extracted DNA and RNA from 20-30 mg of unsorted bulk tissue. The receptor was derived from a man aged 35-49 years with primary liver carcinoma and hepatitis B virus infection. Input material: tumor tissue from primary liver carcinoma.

CDR3 region: CDSSGTSMETRYF. As DNA, the CDR3 is TGTGACAGCAGCGGGACTAGCATGGAGACCCGGTACTTC. The rearrangement joins TRBV2 to TRBJ2-5; 9 bases map to TRBD2. The CDR3 runs 13 residues. Germline V gene lookup returns CDR1 SNHLY and CDR2 FYNNEI.